The 26 T cell receptor beta chains in this list originate from one sample, sequenced in a study of identical twins. MiXCR, applied by TCRdb to the 5' RACE reads, yields one record per CDR3 protein. The sample holds 240,000 or so distinct CDR3 sequences, around 6.6% seen once. The same data also contributed to another study, on yellow fever vaccine responses in identical twins.

Input material: memory (CD45RO+) T cells sorted from blood. All receptors derive from a woman between 18 and 29 years old in good health.

This clonotype was counted ten times or more. The chain recombines TRBV5-1 with TRBJ2-1; D is possibly TRBD1 or TRBD2 (6 bases each). The CDR3 extends over 15 amino acids. The V and J ends lost 4 bases and 7 bases respectively, with 18 bases between them. Germline CDR1 SGHRS, CDR2 YFSETQ. DNA of the CDR3: TGCGCCAGCAGCCTGGGGGGCTCCAAGAGGAATGAGCAGTTCTTC. This codes for CASSLGGSKRNEQFF.

The chain recombines TRBV11-2 with TRBJ1-4; 9 bases fit TRBD1. The CDR3 is 14 residues long. Trimming removed 5 bases from V and 8 bases from J; junction bases left unmatched: 6. Germline CDR1 reads SGHAT; CDR2 reads FQNNGV. The CDR3 reads CASSPQGAWEKLFF. Written as DNA, the CDR3 is TGTGCCAGCAGCCCACAGGGGGCCTGGGAAAAACTGTTTTTT.

CDR3 bases: TGTGCCAGCAGCCCCGGTGTTGGAAACACCATATATTTT. Amino acids: CASSPGVGNTIYF. The rearrangement links TRBV12-3 or TRBV12-4 to TRBJ1-3; D unresolved. The CDR3 contains 13 residues. The germline V and J ends were trimmed by 6 bases and 3 bases, with 9 bases remaining between them.

This clonotype has just a few counts. The chain couples TRBV6-1 to TRBJ1-4; 7 bases align to TRBD1. In germline, CDR1 is MNHNS, CDR2 SASEGT. The CDR3 totals 15 residues. Unmatched junction bases numbered 11, after V lost 6 bases and J lost 7 bases. CDR3 nucleotides: TGTGCCAGCAGGGGAGACAAGGGGGCGTTTGAAAAACTGTTTTTT. The encoded protein is CASRGDKGAFEKLFF.

This sequence joins TRBV20-1 and TRBJ1-1; D unresolved. The CDR3 sequence is 12 residues long. V gave up 4 bases and J gave up 6 bases, with 12 bases separating them. The germline CDR1 and CDR2 sequences are DFQATT and SNEGSKA (reference sequence). CDR3 residues: CSANQKGAEAFF. The CDR3 region has the DNA TGCAGTGCTAATCAGAAAGGCGCTGAAGCTTTCTTT.

This chain connects TRBV6-5 to TRBJ1-2, with D possibly being TRBD1 (5 bases). Germline values: CDR1 MNHEY, CDR2 SVGAGI. V lost 0 bases and J lost 1, with 9 bases in between. The CDR3 is 15 amino acids. The CDR3 loop is CASSYSGAINYGYTF. The CDR3, as DNA: TGTGCCAGCAGTTACTCAGGGGCGATTAACTATGGCTACACCTTC.

The CDR3 region has the DNA TGTGCCAGCGCGGGCCTAGCGGGGGGCAATGAGCAGTTCTTC. As protein: CASAGLAGGNEQFF. The rearrangement links TRBV6-2 or TRBV6-3 to TRBJ2-1; 11 bases agree with TRBD2. Germline CDR1 MNHEY, CDR2 SVGEGT. CDR3 length equals 14 residues. V lost 8 bases, J lost 6 bases, and 6 bases stayed unmatched.

CDR3 in amino acids: CATIGTANTGELFF. CDR3 bases: TGTGCCACCATTGGGACAGCGAACACCGGGGAGCTGTTTTTT. V and J are TRBV28 and TRBJ2-2; 7 bases map to TRBD1. This CDR3 is 14 amino acids long. Trimming cost V 10 bases and J 0 bases; bases outside gene matches: 5. Germline assignment: CDR1 MDHEN and CDR2 SYDVKM.

This clonotype was seen a single time. This rearrangement joins TRBV3-1 to TRBJ2-1; 11 positions agree with TRBD2. This CDR3 is 18 amino acids long. V lost 11 bases to trimming and J lost 2 bases; unmatched junction nucleotides: 17. CDR1 is LGHDT, CDR2 YNNKEL, per germline (reference sequence). The CDR3 sequence is CASSKAGNSGGAYNEQFF. In DNA, the CDR3 is TGTGCCTCCTCCAAAGCAGGGAATAGCGGGGGGGCCTACAATGAGCAGTTCTTC.

This clonotype has a handful of counts. J is TRBJ1-1 and V is TRBV12-3 or TRBV12-4, with D uncertain. Trimming pared 6 bases from V and 1 base from J, leaving 6 bases between. This CDR3 is built from 12 residues. The CDR3 loop reads CASSVWNTEAFF. The CDR3 nucleotides read TGTGCCAGCAGCGTGTGGAACACTGAAGCTTTCTTT.

This clonotype came up many times. V and J are TRBV29-1 and TRBJ2-3, with 8 bases lining up with TRBD1. CDR1 and CDR2 from the germline V gene are SQVTM and ANQGSEA. This CDR3 spans 13 amino acids. Trimming cost V 8 bases and J 4 bases; bases outside gene matches: 8. The CDR3 loop is CSTGQGVSDTQYF. The CDR3 DNA reads as TGCAGCACCGGACAGGGTGTTTCAGATACGCAGTATTTT.

The gene calls are TRBV27 and TRBJ2-7; TRBD2 aligns across 9 bases. This CDR3 has 19 residues. Germline V gene lookup returns CDR1 MNHEY and CDR2 SMNVEV (reference sequence). V dropped 2 bases and J dropped 0; count of bases not matched to a gene: 14. This CDR3 reads CASSLIATSGPGSSYEQYF. CDR3 nucleotides: TGTGCCAGCAGTTTAATTGCTACTAGCGGGCCTGGGAGCTCCTACGAGCAGTACTTC.

V gene TRBV7-9 combines with J gene TRBJ2-3; no clear D gene. This CDR3 has 15 amino acids. Germline CDR1 is SEHNR and CDR2 is FQNEAQ (reference sequence). The V end was cut by 3 bases, the J end by 0 bases, with 10 bases between. The CDR3 protein is CASSLPGSSTDTQYF. The CDR3 DNA reads TGTGCCAGCAGCTTGCCAGGATCTAGCACAGATACGCAGTATTTT.

The gene calls are TRBV20-1 and TRBJ2-6, with 9 bases matching TRBD1. V lost 0 bases, J lost 4 bases, and 7 bases stayed unmatched. The CDR3 has 17 residues. Per germline, CDR1 DFQATT and CDR2 SNEGSKA (reference sequence). This CDR3 reads CSARDTGQGSGANVLTF. The CDR3 DNA reads as TGCAGTGCTAGAGATACGGGACAGGGATCCGGGGCCAACGTCCTGACTTTC.

This clonotype appeared a few times. The chain couples TRBV5-1 to TRBJ2-5; perhaps D is TRBD1 or TRBD2 (5 bases each). CDR1 is SGHRS, CDR2 YFSETQ, per germline. Trimming left V 3 bases short and J 6 bases short, with 18 bases between. The CDR3 runs 15 residues. CDR3 DNA: TGCGCCAGCAGCTCCGACAGTAGCCCCGGGAAGACCCAGTACTTC. Its protein product is CASSSDSSPGKTQYF.

Many counts were recorded for this clonotype. The chain uses TRBV4-1 and TRBJ2-5, with D possibly being TRBD2 (6 bases). Germline lookup yields CDR1 MGHRA and CDR2 YSYEKL. The CDR3 spans 14 residues. The V and J ends lost 5 bases and 1 base respectively, with 11 bases between them. The CDR3 is CASSSGTFQETQYF. DNA of the CDR3: TGCGCCAGCAGCTCCGGGACTTTCCAAGAGACCCAGTACTTC.

This clonotype was picked up many times. J is TRBJ2-2 and V is TRBV10-3; perhaps TRBD1 as D (6 bases). V gave up 2 bases and J gave up 8 bases, with 12 bases separating them. Looked up from germline, CDR1 is ENHRY and CDR2 is SYGVKD. This CDR3 comprises 14 residues. The chain's CDR3 is CAISEDPGAGELFF. In nucleotides, the CDR3 is TGTGCCATCAGTGAGGACCCAGGGGCTGGGGAGCTGTTTTTT.

About this clonotype itself: This sequence may be a read error, since a much larger clone differs from it by one base. CDR3 loop: CSVQLGGAADTQYF. The CDR3 nucleotides read TGCAGCGTGCAACTAGGGGGGGCGGCAGATACGCAGTATTTT. The gene calls are TRBV29-1 and TRBJ2-3; possibly TRBD2 for D (7 bases). The V end lost 6 bases, the J end lost 4 bases, and 17 bases lay between the germline ends. This CDR3 comprises 14 residues. Germline V gene lookup returns CDR1 SQVTM and CDR2 ANQGSEA.

In this sample, this clonotype turned up a few times. The chain recombines TRBV5-1 with TRBJ2-1, with D hard to call. CDR1 is SGHRS, CDR2 YFSETQ, per germline. Trimming stripped 0 bases from V and 3 bases from J, with 7 bases between. The CDR3 runs 14 residues. The CDR3 sequence is CASSLGEVYNEQFF. The CDR3 bases are TGCGCCAGCAGCTTGGGGGAAGTCTACAATGAGCAGTTCTTC. The full variable domain, rest sourced from reference TRBV5-1 and TRBJ2-1, is KAGVTQTPRYLIKTRGQQVTLSCSPISGHRSVSWYQQTPGQGLQFLFEYFSETQRNKGNFPGRFSGRQFSNSRSEMNVSTLELGDSALYLCASSLGEVYNEQFFGPGTRLTVL.

This clonotype was recorded a few times. The junction and the germline gene differ at one end; a read error may be behind it. The chain has TRBV7-2 and TRBJ2-3, with 13 bases matching TRBD2. The germline gives CDR1 SGHTA, CDR2 FQGNSA. This CDR3 is built from 17 residues. The CDR3 coding sequence is TGTGCCAGCAGCTTAGGGACTAGCGGGAGTTACACAGATGCGCAGTATTTT. Amino acids: CASSLGTSGSYTDAQYF.

In its sample, this clonotype was seen many times. The chain uses TRBV24-1 and TRBJ2-5, with 7 bases aligning to TRBD2. Germline V gives CDR1 KGHDR, CDR2 SFDVKD. Trimming cost V 4 bases and J 4 bases; bases outside gene matches: 8. The CDR3 contains 15 residues. In DNA form, the CDR3 reads TGTGCCACCAGTGAGGGTGGGACTACCGCAGAGACCCAGTACTTC. It yields the protein CATSEGGTTAETQYF.

This CDR3 is CASSDAGLAANTGELFF. CDR3 DNA sequence: TGTGCCAGCAGTGATGCAGGACTAGCGGCGAACACCGGGGAGCTGTTTTTT. This rearrangement joins TRBV2 to TRBJ2-2; 10 bases agree with TRBD2. Unmatched junction bases numbered 4, after V lost 3 bases and J lost 0 bases. The germline V gene encodes CDR1 SNHLY and CDR2 FYNNEI. The CDR3 is 17 residues long.

The chain is built from TRBV6-5 and TRBJ2-7, with 12 bases that match TRBD2. V shed 2 bases and J 3 bases; nucleotides not matched to a gene: 8. Germline-derived CDR1 and CDR2 are MNHEY and SVGAGI. The CDR3 is 17 amino acids. Written as DNA, the CDR3 is TGTGCCAGCAGTTACGGGGGAACTAGCGGGAGGTACTACGAGCAGTACTTC. Its protein is CASSYGGTSGRYYEQYF.

This clonotype occurred a few times. The gene calls are TRBV12-3 or TRBV12-4 and TRBJ2-5, with TRBD2 as a possible D gene (6 bases). The CDR3 length is 13 residues. V was trimmed by 3 bases and J by 7 bases, leaving 12 bases between them. The DNA of the CDR3 is TGTGCCAGCAGTTTTCGGGAGTTACGGACCCAGTACTTC. It encodes CASSFRELRTQYF.

The rearrangement uses TRBV5-1 and TRBJ2-6, with TRBD1 matching over 7 bases. The CDR3 loop spans 17 amino acids. Germline-derived CDR1 and CDR2 are SGHRS and YFSETQ. The junction had 3 bases not matched to a gene; V was cut back by 0 bases and J by 0 bases. CDR3 sequence (DNA): TGCGCCAGCAGCTTGGCTACAGGGGTCTCTGGGGCCAACGTCCTGACTTTC. It specifies CASSLATGVSGANVLTF.

This clonotype was found many times. The chain is built from TRBV3-1 and TRBJ2-7; D remains ambiguous. V lost 1 base to trimming and J lost 4 bases, with 8 bases between them. Germline CDR1 and CDR2: LGHDT and YNNKEL (reference sequence). This CDR3 spans 13 amino acids. The CDR3 region is CASSQGPSYEQYF. The CDR3 DNA reads TGTGCCAGCAGCCAAGGTCCGTCTTACGAGCAGTACTTC.